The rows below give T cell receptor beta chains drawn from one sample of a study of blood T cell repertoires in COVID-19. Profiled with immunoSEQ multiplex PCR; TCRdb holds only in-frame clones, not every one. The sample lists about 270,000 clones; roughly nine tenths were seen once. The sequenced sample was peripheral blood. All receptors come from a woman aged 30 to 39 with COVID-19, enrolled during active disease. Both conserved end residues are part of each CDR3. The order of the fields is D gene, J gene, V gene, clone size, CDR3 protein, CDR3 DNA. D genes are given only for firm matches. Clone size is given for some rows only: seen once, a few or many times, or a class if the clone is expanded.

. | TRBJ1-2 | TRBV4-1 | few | CASSPQTGEDYGYTF | TGCGCCAGCAGCCCCCAGACGGGGGAGGACTATGGCTACACCTTC
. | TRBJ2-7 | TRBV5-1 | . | CASSLETGSYEQYF | TGCGCCAGCAGCTTGGAAACGGGATCATACGAGCAGTACTTC
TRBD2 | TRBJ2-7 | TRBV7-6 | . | CASSTGLAGGSYEQYF | TGTGCCAGCAGCACCGGACTAGCGGGGGGCTCCTACGAGCAGTACTTC
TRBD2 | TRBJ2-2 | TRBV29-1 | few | CSVGDLAGARPGELFF | TGCAGCGTTGGGGACCTAGCGGGGGCGCGACCCGGGGAGCTGTTTTTT
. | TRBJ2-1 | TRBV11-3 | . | CASSLVAGTDNEQFF | TGTGCCAGCAGCTTAGTGGCGGGGACTGACAATGAGCAGTTCTTC
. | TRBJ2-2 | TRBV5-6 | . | CASSAAGTGGTGELFF | TGTGCCAGCAGCGCCGCCGGGACTGGAGGAACCGGGGAGCTGTTTTTT
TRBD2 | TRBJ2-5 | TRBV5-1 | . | CASSLGGTSGYQETQYF | TGCGCCAGCAGCCTGGGAGGGACTAGCGGGTATCAAGAGACCCAGTACTTC
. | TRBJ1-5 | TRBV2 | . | CASSGSRSNQPQHF | TGTGCCAGCAGTGGGAGTCGTAGCAATCAGCCCCAGCATTTT
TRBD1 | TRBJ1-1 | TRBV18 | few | CASSPDRGRMEAFF | TGTGCCAGCTCACCTGACAGGGGGCGCATGGAAGCTTTCTTT
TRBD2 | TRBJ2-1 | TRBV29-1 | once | CSAPGLAGLYNEQFF | TGCAGCGCACCGGGACTAGCGGGGCTCTACAATGAGCAGTTCTTC
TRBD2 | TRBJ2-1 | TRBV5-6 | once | CASSLGLAGGWNNEQFF | TGTGCCAGCAGCTTGGGACTAGCGGGGGGATGGAACAATGAGCAGTTCTTC
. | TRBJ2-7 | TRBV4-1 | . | CASSPEAPSYEQYF | TGCGCCAGCAGCCCCGAAGCCCCCTCCTACGAGCAGTACTTC
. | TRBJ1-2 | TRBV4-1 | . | CASSQVTNYGYTF | TGCGCCAGCAGCCAAGTTACAAACTATGGCTACACCTTC
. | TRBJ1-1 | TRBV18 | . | CASSPRQDGEAFF | TGTGCCAGCTCACCCCGACAGGACGGTGAAGCTTTCTTT
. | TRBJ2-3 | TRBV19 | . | CASRLSEPSTDTQYF | TGTGCCAGTAGACTAAGCGAACCTAGCACAGATACGCAGTATTTT
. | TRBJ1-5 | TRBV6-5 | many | CASSQVPTQPQHF | TGTGCCAGCAGCCAGGTCCCCACTCAGCCCCAGCATTTT
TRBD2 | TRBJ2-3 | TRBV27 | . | CASSLSLLAGGISSTDTQYF | TGTGCCAGCAGTTTATCGCTACTAGCGGGGGGGATCTCTAGCACAGATACGCAGTATTTT
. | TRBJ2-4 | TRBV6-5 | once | CASIGPAKNIQYF | TGTGCCAGCATTGGGCCAGCCAAAAACATTCAGTACTTC
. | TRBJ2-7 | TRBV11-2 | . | CASSLVWGASYEQYF | TGTGCCAGCAGCTTAGTATGGGGAGCCAGTTACGAGCAGTACTTC
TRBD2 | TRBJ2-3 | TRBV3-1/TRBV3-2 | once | CASSQPISGGAAMDTQYF | TGTGCCAGCAGCCAACCAATCAGCGGGGGGGCCGCAATGGATACGCAGTATTTT
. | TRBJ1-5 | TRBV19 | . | CASSIGGNQPQHF | TGTGCCAGTAGTATTGGGGGGAATCAGCCCCAGCATTTT
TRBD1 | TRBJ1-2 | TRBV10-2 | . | CASTERDRGFYGYTF | TGCGCCAGCACGGAACGGGACAGAGGATTTTATGGCTACACCTTC